This paragraph reports one T cell receptor beta chain. Its antigen target is currently unknown. No base qualities exist here, and no much larger clone lies one base off it. Participants in the prospective study were aged roughly 18 to 95 years, lived in some 24 United States geographic areas, and enrolled through a virtual design. In the prospective study, cohorts were assigned on the basis of participant-reported clinical history obtained from a screening survey and a study questionnaire. Recovered participants in ImmuneRACE Cohort 3 were defined as having two consecutive negative NP/OP PCR tests, clearance from a healthcare professional, or resolution of symptoms. In the prospective study, whole blood, serum and a nasopharyngeal or oropharyngeal swab were collected from each participant by mobile phlebotomists. Participants in the prospective study had the option to provide additional blood draws and questionnaires over a roughly 2-month period. Before DNA extraction, prospective study blood samples were shipped either frozen or at room temperature.

Per the germline V gene, MGHRA is the CDR1 and YSYEKL is the CDR2. V is shortened by 4 bases, J by 2 bases, and the region joining them spans 11 bases. The cysteine opens and the phenylalanine closes a CDR3 of 14 amino acids. CDR3 DNA is the only sequence kept; it has 42 bases, read in frame from the first base. The entry originates in a study of blood T cell repertoires in COVID-19 (TCRdb year 2020). Looking at the study overall: Collaborator samples came from the United States, Italy and Spain and covered acute and convalescent phases of COVID-19. The material from the prospective study consisted of cDNA or gDNA derived from T cells, B-cell-depleted T cells, or PBMCs. Samples came from the ongoing ImmuneRACE study (first 160 participants) plus 1,254 subjects from 6 global collaborators. Where HLA class I and class II types were available, the types were taken from metadata supplied by the sample provider, not from assay-based typing. The sample metadata nearly always contained a de-identified subject ID, COVID-19 status, age in years and sex. The repertoires were released in a freely available public database intended as a resource for research on the immune response to SARS-CoV-2. Subjects who had been exposed to COVID-19, were actively infected with it, or had recovered from it provided the deeply sampled blood TCRbeta repertoires that made up the dataset. The full study reports these points: The amount of clinical and demographic metadata varied by source and participant and was provided uncurated.

TCRbeta CDR3 regions were amplified from genomic DNA using the immunoSEQ Assay, a bias-controlled multiplex PCR. For the original study's pipeline: Within the assay, amplification of reference gene primers was used to estimate how many nucleated cells each sample contained. Sequence reads were collapsed and filtered to measure the absolute abundance of every unique TCRbeta CDR3 rearrangement. For each sample, productive Simpson clonality was calculated by taking the square root of Simpson's diversity index across productive rearrangements. TCRdb took this table from immuneACCESS and kept in-frame rearrangements with V and J called. Such tables lack part of the clones; where checked against another copy, unresolved V genes explain under half of the gap, and the rest is unexplained. Clone size and V and J calls were adopted from that table, with D and trimming inferred from the DNA. The sample table holds 180,000 or so clones, of which approximately 88% were seen once. 13% of the sample is in the top ten clones.

This chain joins TRBV4-1 to TRBJ1-2; the best D guess is TRBD1, with 6 bases matching. The sequenced sample consisted of PBMCs or T cells enriched from blood (not recorded which). The TCR originated in a woman aged 60-75 years who had recovered from COVID-19. The CDR3 region reads CASSPLGQNYGYTF. The nucleotide sequence reads as follows: TGCGCCAGCAGCCCCTTAGGACAGAACTATGGCTACACCTTC.